The entry below gives a single TCR beta chain sequence along with its context. Sequencing used immunoSEQ multiplex PCR; TCRdb keeps in-frame clones, though not all of them. The repertoire holds roughly 890,000 clones, over 90% seen once, with under 30% in the top ten. The CDR3 has 13 amino acids. In germline, CDR1 is SGHTA, CDR2 FQGNSA. V was shortened by 3 bases and J by 6 bases, with 12 bases between the two germline ends. CD8 cells classed as naive were CD45RO-negative and positively selected for CCR7, excluding terminally differentiated effector memory CD45RA+ cells. This sample was included in a study of shared clonotypes between healthy human individuals.

This chain joins TRBV7-2 and TRBJ2-7, with D possibly matching TRBD1 (6 bases). The sequence was collected from a man between 25 and 39 years old in good health. The sequenced sample was naive CD8+ T cells sorted from blood. The CDR3 protein is CASSFSGVAEQYF. The CDR3 coding sequence is TGTGCCAGCAGCTTCTCAGGGGTGGCCGAGCAGTACTTC.